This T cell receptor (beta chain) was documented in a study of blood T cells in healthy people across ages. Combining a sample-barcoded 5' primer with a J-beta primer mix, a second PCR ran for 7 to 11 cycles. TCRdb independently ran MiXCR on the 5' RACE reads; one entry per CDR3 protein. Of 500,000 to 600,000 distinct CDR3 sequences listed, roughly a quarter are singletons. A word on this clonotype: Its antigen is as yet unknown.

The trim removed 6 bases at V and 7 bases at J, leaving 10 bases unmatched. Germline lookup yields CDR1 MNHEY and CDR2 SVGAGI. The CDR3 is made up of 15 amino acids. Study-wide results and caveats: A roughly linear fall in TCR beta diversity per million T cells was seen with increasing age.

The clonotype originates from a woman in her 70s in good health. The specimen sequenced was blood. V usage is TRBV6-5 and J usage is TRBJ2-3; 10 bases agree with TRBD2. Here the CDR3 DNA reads TGTGCCAGCAGACCTCCGGGACTAGCGACAAATACGCAGTATTTT. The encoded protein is CASRPPGLATNTQYF.